This entry lists 13 T cell receptor beta chains sequenced from one sample in a study of vaccination and CD4 T cells after COVID-19. Treatment meaning: approximately 11-day PBMC culture with coronavirus spike peptide pools or control peptides (ViraFEST assay). These receptors have no known antigen. At the Johns Hopkins FTIC core, DNA taken from cultured CD4+ T cells was sequenced by way of the Oncomine TCR Beta short-read assay. TCRdb called the PCR reads again in MiXCR, with one record for every CDR3 protein. The table lists 28,000 or so distinct CDR3 sequences, 55% to 70% of them singletons. The sample consisted of CD4+ T cells from blood, cultured in vitro. These receptors were taken from a human donor who had recovered from COVID-19.

The chain combines TRBV15 with TRBJ1-1; D is possibly TRBD1 (5 bases). Germline lookup yields CDR1 LNHNV and CDR2 YYDKDF (reference sequence). The CDR3 totals 13 residues. V was cut by 3 bases and J by 10 bases, with 15 bases left in between. Here the CDR3 DNA reads TGTGCCACCAGCAGTAAGGGGCCGGGAGGAGCTTTCTTT. It yields the protein CATSSKGPGGAFF.

The table lists this clonotype with a few counts. The V call is TRBV7-2, the J call TRBJ2-2; unclear D gene. The V gene lost 2 bases and the J gene lost 2 bases, with 9 bases spanning the gap. Per germline, CDR1 SGHTA and CDR2 FQGNSA. CDR3 length equals 15 residues. Here the CDR3 reads CASSLLPQNTGELFF. The DNA of the CDR3 is TGTGCCAGCAGCTTACTTCCCCAAAACACCGGGGAGCTGTTTTTT.

This clonotype has just a few counts. The rearrangement links TRBV6-1 to TRBJ1-1; D ambiguous. The CDR3 has 15 residues. Per germline, CDR1 MNHNS and CDR2 SASEGT. The germline V and J ends were trimmed by 4 bases and 4 bases, with 16 bases remaining between them. This chain's CDR3 is CASSAAGPVSTEAFF. In DNA, the CDR3 is TGTGCCAGCAGTGCGGCCGGGCCGGTAAGCACTGAAGCTTTCTTT.

V and J are TRBV7-8 and TRBJ1-6; D not resolved. Germline values: CDR1 SGHVS, CDR2 FQNEAQ. The CDR3 totals 13 residues. Trimming took off 5 bases at V and 7 bases at J, with 9 bases between the two ends. The CDR3 sequence: CASSGVRNSPLHF. CDR3 sequence (DNA): TGTGCCAGCAGCGGGGTGAGGAATTCACCCCTCCACTTT.

This chain connects TRBV2 to TRBJ1-6; weak D call: TRBD1 (5 bases). The CDR3 spans 16 residues. CDR1 is SNHLY and CDR2 is FYNNEI in the germline V gene. V was trimmed by 2 bases and J by 9 bases, leaving 17 bases between them. The CDR3: CASSEFEQEVGSPLHF. In DNA form, the CDR3 reads TGTGCCAGCAGTGAATTTGAACAGGAGGTGGGTTCACCCCTCCACTTT.

V gene TRBV29-1 combines with J gene TRBJ1-1, with D unclear. Germline V gene data show CDR1 as SQVTM and CDR2 as ANQGSEA. The CDR3 runs to 13 residues. Trimming shortened V by 3 bases and J by 5 bases, and 13 bases separated the two germline ends. CDR3 amino acids: CSVDVRVRTEAFF. The CDR3 DNA is TGCAGCGTTGATGTGAGGGTAAGGACTGAAGCTTTCTTT.

This clonotype was seen a few times. V is TRBV12-3 or TRBV12-4 and J is TRBJ2-7; 8 bases agree with TRBD2. This CDR3 is built from 15 residues. Germline trimming cut 7 bases from V and 2 bases from J; bases unmatched to any gene: 10. In nucleotides, the CDR3 is TGTGCCAGCACGGACCTAGCGGGTTCTCCCTACGAGCAGTACTTC. Its translation: CASTDLAGSPYEQYF.

This sequence joins TRBV7-9 and TRBJ1-1; 9 nucleotides agree with TRBD1. Germline assignment: CDR1 SEHNR and CDR2 FQNEAQ (reference sequence). This CDR3 contains 18 residues. V shed 3 bases and J 0 bases; nucleotides not matched to a gene: 11. The DNA of the CDR3 is TGTGCCAGCAGCTTCCGGGACAGGGTCTCCCCTTTGAACACTGAAGCTTTCTTT. It translates to CASSFRDRVSPLNTEAFF. The full variable domain, in which reference TRBV7-9 and TRBJ1-1 provide the parts outside the CDR3, is DTGVSQNPRHKITKRGQNVTFRCDPISEHNRLYWYRQTLGQGPEFLTYFQNEAQLEKSRLLSDRFSAERPKGSFSTLEIQRTEQGDSAMYLCASSFRDRVSPLNTEAFFGQGTRLTVV.

The V and J genes are TRBV19 and TRBJ2-5; D is undetermined. The germline gives CDR1 LNHDA, CDR2 SQIVND (reference sequence). This CDR3 is built from 15 residues. Trimming removed 5 bases at V and 6 bases at J, with 19 bases between. The CDR3 is CASSPGPGRVKTQYF. Written as DNA, the CDR3 is TGTGCCAGTAGTCCCGGGCCGGGCCGGGTGAAGACCCAGTACTTC.

The chain combines TRBV5-4 with TRBJ1-4; 10 nucleotides align to TRBD1. The germline V gene has CDR1 SGHNT and CDR2 YYREEE (reference sequence). The CDR3 covers 14 residues. Trimming took 2 bases from V and 8 from J; bases not matched to a gene: 3. CDR3 nucleotides: TGTGCCAGCAGCTTCGACAGGGGGCGGGAAAAACTGTTTTTT. Protein: CASSFDRGREKLFF. Filled out from reference TRBV5-4 and TRBJ1-4, the complete variable domain reads ETGVTQSPTHLIKTRGQQVTLRCSSQSGHNTVSWYQQALGQGPQFIFQYYREEENGRGNFPPRFSGLQFPNYSSELNVNALELDDSALYLCASSFDRGREKLFFGSGTQLSVL.

The V call is TRBV18, the J call TRBJ2-5, with D hard to call. Trimming pared 2 bases from V and 2 bases from J, leaving 9 bases between. The CDR3 extends over 14 amino acids. The V gene's germline CDR1 is KGHSH and CDR2 LQKENI. The CDR3 protein is CASSPGGTQETQYF. In nucleotides, the CDR3 is TGTGCCAGCTCACCAGGCGGCACACAAGAGACCCAGTACTTC.

This chain connects TRBV21-1 to TRBJ2-3; the table assigns TRBD1, which was not confirmed against the DNA. TRBV21-1 is described as a pseudogene. The CDR3 extends over 15 amino acids. The CDR3 nucleotides read TGTGCACACTACTTCCTCGTCCCCGGGGCAGATACGCAGTATTTT. Its translation: CAHYFLVPGADTQYF.

V usage is TRBV5-1 and J usage is TRBJ1-6; D is unresolved. Trimming removed 0 bases from V and 10 bases from J, with 11 bases in between. This CDR3 region has 14 residues. Germline lookup yields CDR1 SGHRS and CDR2 YFSETQ. In DNA, the CDR3 is TGCGCCAGCAGCTTGGAGGCGGCGGGCTCACCCCTCCACTTT. Translating it yields CASSLEAAGSPLHF.